These 30 T cell receptor beta chains originate from one sample sequenced in a study of blood T cells in healthy people across ages. Sample-barcoded 5' priming and a J-beta primer mix drove a second PCR of roughly 7 to 11 cycles. Using its own MiXCR run on the 5' RACE reads, TCRdb lists one record per CDR3 protein. The profile shows some 1,000,000 distinct CDR3 sequences, 20% to 25% of them singletons. These data are also associated with another study on T cells of mothers and their children.

The sample was blood. The receptors stem from a girl aged 2-10 years in good health.

The V gene is TRBV10-3, the J gene TRBJ2-7; D gene ambiguous. The closer fit of TRBJ2-1 to the DNA end suggests the J call may be wrong. CDR1 ENHRY and CDR2 SYGVKD come from the germline V gene. CDR3 size: 12 residues. DNA of the CDR3: TGTGCCATCAGTGAGCGGGCCAATGAGCAGTTCTTC. This translates into CAISERANEQFF.

The chain recombines TRBV20-1 with TRBJ2-3; D is uncertain. CDR1 is DFQATT and CDR2 is SNEGSKA in the germline V gene (reference sequence). This CDR3 has 11 amino acids. The ends were cut back, 6 bases at V and 5 bases at J, with 9 bases in the middle. Here the CDR3 DNA reads TGCAGTGCCCGAGCCCGAGATACGCAGTATTTT. It encodes CSARARDTQYF.

The chain is built from TRBV7-2 and TRBJ2-1; 7 bases line up with TRBD1. V trimming: 7 bases; J trimming: 2 bases; junction bases outside the gene matches: 11. CDR3 size: 16 residues. Per the germline V gene, CDR1 is SGHTA and CDR2 is FQGNSA. CDR3 nucleotide sequence: TGTGCCAGCACCTTCCGTACAGGGGTGACCTACAATGAGCAGTTCTTC. It codes for CASTFRTGVTYNEQFF.

This clonotype turned up a few times. The chain links TRBV29-1 to TRBJ1-4; perhaps TRBD1 as D (5 bases). V was trimmed by 4 bases and J by 10 bases, leaving 13 bases between them. Looked up from germline, CDR1 is SQVTM and CDR2 is ANQGSEA. There are 12 residues in the CDR3. CDR3 sequence: CSVVGLNGKLFF. In DNA form, the CDR3 reads TGCAGCGTTGTGGGGCTGAACGGAAAACTGTTTTTT. The complete variable domain, with remaining parts taken from reference TRBV29-1 and TRBJ1-4, reads SAVISQKPSRDICQRGTSLTIQCQVDSQVTMMFWYRQQPGQSLTLIATANQGSEATYESGFVIDKFPISRPNLTFSTLTVSNMSPEDSSIYLCSVVGLNGKLFFGSGTQLSVL.

This clonotype occurred a few times. The J gene is TRBJ1-1, the V gene TRBV18, with D unclear. Trimming took off 2 bases at V and 6 bases at J, with 19 bases between the two ends. The CDR3 runs to 16 residues. Germline loops: CDR1 KGHSH, CDR2 LQKENI. The CDR3 nucleotides read TGTGCCAGCTCACCATCTCGGTCCCGAAGTGGCGCTGAAGCTTTCTTT. Protein product: CASSPSRSRSGAEAFF. The full variable domain, completed using reference TRBV18 and TRBJ1-1, is NAGVMQNPRHLVRRRGQEARLRCSPMKGHSHVYWYRQLPEEGLKFMVYLQKENIIDESGMPKERFSAEFPKEGPSILRIQQVVRGDSAAYFCASSPSRSRSGAEAFFGQGTRLTVV.

This clonotype was found a few times. The chain links TRBV28 to TRBJ2-5; 12 bases are shared with TRBD2. V was clipped by 6 bases and J by 14 bases; unmatched bases: 10. In germline, CDR1 is MDHEN, CDR2 SYDVKM. The CDR3 is made up of 13 amino acids. The CDR3 loop is CASSSGLAGITYF. The CDR3, as DNA: TGTGCCAGCAGCTCGGGACTAGCGGGTATTACCTACTTC.

This clonotype was counted a few times. This chain uses TRBV29-1 with TRBJ2-5; no clear D gene. The CDR3 extends over 12 amino acids. The germline gives CDR1 SQVTM, CDR2 ANQGSEA. V shed 1 base and J shed 5 bases, with 8 bases lying between them. CDR3 sequence reads: CSVEGIGETQYF. The CDR3 region has the DNA TGCAGCGTTGAAGGGATAGGGGAGACCCAGTACTTC.

This chain joins TRBV6-2 or TRBV6-3 and TRBJ2-5, with 9 bases identical to TRBD2. V dropped 4 bases and J dropped 1; count of bases not matched to a gene: 4. Germline CDR1 and CDR2: MNHEY and SVGEGT. This CDR3 is built from 15 residues. CDR3 sequence reads: CASSSLAGFQETQYF. CDR3 sequence (DNA): TGTGCCAGCAGTTCGCTAGCGGGGTTCCAAGAGACCCAGTACTTC.

This clonotype was counted only a few times. The V call is TRBV6-2 or TRBV6-3, the J call TRBJ1-1; no definite D call. This CDR3 is 13 amino acids long. The V gene lost 7 bases and the J gene lost 3 bases, with 12 bases spanning the gap. Germline V CDR1 and CDR2: MNHEY, SVGEGT. CDR3 bases: TGTGCCAGCACCTGGTTTTTATACACTGAAGCTTTCTTT. This codes for CASTWFLYTEAFF.

This clonotype occurred a few times. The chain uses TRBV4-3 and TRBJ2-1; 10 positions match TRBD2. V lost 1 base and J lost 3; bases outside the gene matches: 3. The CDR3 is made up of 16 amino acids. Germline CDR1 and CDR2: LGHNA and YSLEER. The CDR3 protein is CASSQVPSGGYNEQFF. The CDR3 bases are TGCGCCAGCAGCCAAGTACCTAGCGGGGGCTACAATGAGCAGTTCTTC.

This clonotype was recorded a few times. The J gene is TRBJ2-5, the V gene TRBV28; D perhaps matches TRBD1 (6 bases). This CDR3 spans 20 amino acids. The ends were cut back, 6 bases at V and 5 bases at J, with 34 bases in the middle. Germline-derived CDR1 and CDR2 are MDHEN and SYDVKM. In DNA, the CDR3 is TGTGCCAGCAGACCTTATAGGGACATACTCCCCGCAGGGTTATCGGAGACCCAGTACTTC. This encodes CASRPYRDILPAGLSETQYF. The full variable domain, rest sourced from reference TRBV28 and TRBJ2-5, is DVKVTQSSRYLVKRTGEKVFLECVQDMDHENMFWYRQDPGLGLRLIYFSYDVKMKEKGDIPEGYSVSREKKERFSLILESASTNQTSMYLCASRPYRDILPAGLSETQYFGPGTRLLVL.

This clonotype was seen a handful of times. The genes are TRBV5-1 and TRBJ2-3; no clear D. V lost 0 bases and J lost 2, with 7 bases in between. The CDR3 covers 14 residues. Germline CDR1 SGHRS, CDR2 YFSETQ. CDR3 residues: CASSLESFTDTQYF. CDR3 DNA: TGCGCCAGCAGCTTGGAATCCTTCACAGATACGCAGTATTTT.

V gene TRBV6-1 combines with J gene TRBJ2-5, with a tentative D call TRBD1 (5 bases). Per the germline V gene, CDR1 is MNHNS and CDR2 is SASEGT. The CDR3 covers 12 residues. The V gene lost 11 bases and the J gene lost 1 base, with 11 bases spanning the gap. This chain's CDR3 is CALRTSQETQYF. In DNA, the CDR3 is TGTGCCCTAAGGACAAGCCAAGAGACCCAGTACTTC.

This clonotype was seen more than once but under ten times. CDR3 DNA sequence: TGCGCCAGCAGAAGCGGGACTGTCGAGACCCAGTACTTC. It is translated as CASRSGTVETQYF. V gene TRBV4-1 combines with J gene TRBJ2-5, with 7 nucleotides matching TRBD2. Trimming removed 6 bases from V and 5 bases from J; junction bases left unmatched: 6. The CDR3 is 13 amino acids. The germline V gene has CDR1 MGHRA and CDR2 YSYEKL.

There are a few counts of this clonotype. The chain combines TRBV27 with TRBJ2-5, with D perhaps TRBD2 (6 bases). The end of the DNA aligns better with TRBJ2-1, so the J call may be wrong. The CDR3 has 14 amino acids. Germline loops: CDR1 MNHEY, CDR2 SMNVEV (reference sequence). CDR3 DNA sequence: TGTGCCAGCAGTTTTTCGCGGGATAGTAATGAGCAGTTCTTC. Translated: CASSFSRDSNEQFF.

V is TRBV5-1 and J is TRBJ1-1; 10 bases agree with TRBD1. Germline V lookup: CDR1 SGHRS, CDR2 YFSETQ. This CDR3 is built from 14 residues. After removal of 5 bases from V and 6 bases from J, the junction contained 7 bases not matched to a gene. The DNA for the CDR3 is TGCGCCAGCAGGCAAATGGGACAGGGGTCTGAAGCTTTCTTT. It is translated as CASRQMGQGSEAFF.

The chain employs TRBV6-1 and TRBJ1-6; D is ambiguous. Germline lookup yields CDR1 MNHNS and CDR2 SASEGT. V dropped 3 bases and J dropped 2 bases, with 2 bases sitting between them. The CDR3 loop spans 13 amino acids. The CDR3 reads CASSDTYNSPLHF. CDR3 coding DNA: TGTGCCAGCAGTGACACCTATAATTCACCCCTCCACTTT.

This clonotype occurred a few times. This rearrangement joins TRBV2 to TRBJ2-1; the D is unclear. The V gene's germline CDR1 is SNHLY and CDR2 FYNNEI. The CDR3 is made up of 13 amino acids. The V end lost 7 bases, the J end lost 10 bases, and 17 bases lay between the germline ends. This CDR3 reads CASNFRLLGEQFF. The CDR3 DNA follows: TGTGCCAGCAACTTTCGACTCTTGGGAGAGCAGTTCTTC.

V and J are TRBV6-1 and TRBJ2-5; TRBD2 is a possible D gene (6 bases). The end of the DNA aligns better with TRBJ2-1, so the J call may be wrong. CDR1 is MNHNS and CDR2 is SASEGT in the germline V gene. The CDR3 covers 13 residues. CDR3 sequence reads: CASRHDAGNEQFF. The CDR3, as DNA: TGTGCCAGCAGGCACGACGCGGGAAATGAGCAGTTCTTC.

The CDR3 region has the DNA TGTGCCAGCAGCTTAGCAGGTCCGCGTGACGAGCAGTACTTC. As protein: CASSLAGPRDEQYF. V usage is TRBV7-9 and J usage is TRBJ2-1, with no clear D. The J call is uncertain, as TRBJ2-7 better fits the DNA end. Germline V gene sequence: CDR1 SEHNR, CDR2 FQNEAQ (reference sequence). The length of the CDR3 is 14 residues.

The sample holds many counts of this clonotype. V usage is TRBV29-1 and J usage is TRBJ2-6; D remains unclear. This CDR3 contains 13 residues. Germline assignment: CDR1 SQVTM and CDR2 ANQGSEA. Trimming left V 3 bases short and J 0 bases short, with 3 bases between. CDR3 sequence: CSVEVSGANVLTF. Written as DNA, the CDR3 is TGCAGCGTTGAGGTCTCTGGGGCCAACGTCCTGACTTTC.

This clonotype was picked up a small number of times. The V and J genes are TRBV11-2 and TRBJ2-5; D not resolved. The CDR3 consists of 13 residues. The germline V gene encodes CDR1 SGHAT and CDR2 FQNNGV. V was cut by 2 bases and J by 3 bases, with 7 bases left in between. The CDR3 nucleotides read TGTGCCAGCAGCTTATTCCATGAAGAGACCCAGTACTTC. It codes for CASSLFHEETQYF.

The CDR3 region has the DNA TGTGCCAGCAGTTACTCCCCCTTGTCCGGGGAGCTGTTTTTT. This codes for CASSYSPLSGELFF. The V call is TRBV6-5, the J call TRBJ2-2; no firm D call. The ends were cut back, 0 bases at V and 6 bases at J, with 8 bases in the middle. The CDR3 totals 14 residues. Germline-derived CDR1 and CDR2 are MNHEY and SVGAGI.

This clonotype was seen a handful of times. The chain combines TRBV6-5 with TRBJ2-7; 8 bases are a match to TRBD2. The CDR3 loop spans 17 amino acids. In germline, CDR1 is MNHEY, CDR2 SVGAGI. The trim removed 0 bases at V and 0 bases at J, leaving 7 bases unmatched. CDR3 in DNA: TGTGCCAGCAGTTACTCCCCCGGGGGGGTGAGCTCCTACGAGCAGTACTTC. Translating gives CASSYSPGGVSSYEQYF.

This clonotype was observed a few times. The chain has TRBV7-3 and TRBJ2-7, with D perhaps matching TRBD1 (7 bases). The germline gives CDR1 SGHTA, CDR2 FQGTGA. V lost 2 bases to trimming and J lost 5 bases, with 16 bases between them. This CDR3 spans 15 amino acids. CDR3 loop: CASSLGGGTENEQYF. DNA for the CDR3: TGTGCCAGCAGCTTAGGTGGAGGGACAGAGAACGAGCAGTACTTC.

This clonotype turned up a few times. The chain uses TRBV3-1 and TRBJ1-1, with D perhaps TRBD1 (6 bases). Germline V gene data show CDR1 as LGHDT and CDR2 as YNNKEL (reference sequence). Trimming cost V 1 base and J 11 bases, with 8 bases left between them. The CDR3 contains 11 residues. This CDR3 is CASSQGTAAFF. The CDR3, as DNA: TGTGCCAGCAGCCAAGGGACAGCGGCTTTCTTT.

This rearrangement joins TRBV7-9 to TRBJ2-5, with D possibly TRBD1 on 6 matching bases. CDR1 and CDR2 (germline): SEHNR, FQNEAQ (reference sequence). Trimming pared 6 bases from V and 2 bases from J, leaving 13 bases between. The CDR3 contains 14 residues. CDR3 bases: TGTGCCAGCAGTCGGATGACAGGACAAGAGACCCAGTACTTC. Translated: CASSRMTGQETQYF.

This clonotype was seen a handful of times. The gene calls are TRBV10-3 and TRBJ2-7, with a weak D call TRBD2 (5 bases). Trimming removed 11 bases at V and 7 bases at J, with 21 bases between. The CDR3 loop spans 13 amino acids. Germline V gene data show CDR1 as ENHRY and CDR2 as SYGVKD. CDR3 coding DNA: TGTGCCGTGCGGGCGGACCTCGCTTGGGAGCAGTACTTC. This gives the protein CAVRADLAWEQYF.

The chain combines TRBV6-1 with TRBJ2-5, with unresolved D. The end of the DNA is better explained by TRBJ2-1, so the J call may be wrong. This CDR3 spans 12 amino acids. Germline V gene sequence: CDR1 MNHNS, CDR2 SASEGT. The CDR3 region is CASSEWGNEQFF. DNA of the CDR3: TGTGCCAGCAGTGAATGGGGCAATGAGCAGTTCTTC.

Here the CDR3 reads CASSPRQYSGANVLTF. The CDR3 coding sequence is TGTGCCAGCAGCCCCAGACAGTACTCTGGGGCCAACGTCCTGACTTTC. The chain employs TRBV3-1 and TRBJ2-6; possible D gene TRBD1, 5 bases. Between the trimmed V and J ends, which lost 4 bases and 0 bases, there was a span of 10 bases. The CDR3 sequence is 16 residues long. Germline lookup yields CDR1 LGHDT and CDR2 YNNKEL (reference sequence).